This passage covers 13 T cell receptor beta chains from one sample sequenced in a study of blood T cell repertoires in COVID-19. Here immunoSEQ multiplex PCR was the method, and the copy in TCRdb shows in-frame clones only, minus some. The sample has 200,000 to 250,000 clones, 85% seen once. The material sequenced was PBMCs or T cells enriched from blood (not recorded which). These receptors originate from a woman between 45 and 65 years old with acute COVID-19.

CDR3 in amino acids: CACDRALRGYTF. The CDR3 DNA follows: TGTGCCTGTGACAGGGCCCTCCGGGGCTACACCTTC. V gene TRBV30 combines with J gene TRBJ1-2, with TRBD1 matching 7 bases. CDR3 length: 12 amino acids. J was trimmed by 8 bases and V by 6 bases; bases with no gene match: 9. Germline V gene sequence: CDR1 GTSNPN, CDR2 SVGIG (reference sequence).

In its sample, this clone was seen a few times. The chain's CDR3 is CATSEIDGTASNYGYTF. CDR3 nucleotides: TGTGCCACCAGTGAGATCGACGGAACAGCTTCTAACTATGGCTACACCTTC. The V call is TRBV24-1, the J call TRBJ1-2; no definite D call. Trimming removed 4 bases from V and 0 bases from J, with 17 bases in between. CDR3 length: 17 residues. CDR1 and CDR2 (germline): KGHDR, SFDVKD.

The chain links TRBV19 to TRBJ2-5, with 8 bases matching TRBD1. This CDR3 contains 17 residues. CDR1 and CDR2 (germline): LNHDA, SQIVND (reference sequence). The ends lost 5 bases at V and 5 bases at J; junction bases unmatched: 16. The CDR3 DNA sequence: TGTGCCAGTAGTCCCCGCCCCGGACAGGGTGGAAGGGAGACCCAGTACTTC. Its translation is CASSPRPGQGGRETQYF. The entire variable domain, with the rest obtained from reference TRBV19 and TRBJ2-5, is as follows: DGGITQSPKYLFRKEGQNVTLSCEQNLNHDAMYWYRQDPGQGLRLIYYSQIVNDFQKGDIAEGYSVSREKKESFPLTVTSAQKNPTAFYLCASSPRPGQGGRETQYFGPGTRLLVL.

This chain connects TRBV7-9 to TRBJ2-2; 7 bases line up with TRBD2. With 5 bases clipped from V and 6 bases from J, the junction kept 6 bases outside the gene matches. In germline, CDR1 is SEHNR, CDR2 FQNEAQ (reference sequence). CDR3 length equals 14 residues. CDR3 sequence: CASSVNGGAGELFF. For the CDR3, the DNA is TGTGCCAGCAGCGTGAATGGGGGGGCCGGGGAGCTGTTTTTT. Drawing the rest from reference TRBV7-9 and TRBJ2-2, the complete variable domain is DTGVSQNPRHKITKRGQNVTFRCDPISEHNRLYWYRQTLGQGPEFLTYFQNEAQLEKSRLLSDRFSAERPKGSFSTLEIQRTEQGDSAMYLCASSVNGGAGELFFGEGSRLTVL.

The chain combines TRBV9 with TRBJ2-1; D possibly corresponds to TRBD1 (5 bases). Trimming took 0 bases from V and 0 from J, leaving 16 bases between them. The CDR3 loop spans 18 amino acids. The germline V gene encodes CDR1 SGDLS and CDR2 YYNGEE. For the CDR3, the DNA is TGTGCCAGCAGCGTAGAACCCCAGGGTTCGGGCTCCTACAATGAGCAGTTCTTC. It codes for CASSVEPQGSGSYNEQFF. Full variable domain (rest looked up from reference TRBV9 and TRBJ2-1): DSGVTQTPKHLITATGQRVTLRCSPRSGDLSVYWYQQSLDQGLQFLIQYYNGEERAKGNILERFSAQQFPDLHSELNLSSLELGDSALYFCASSVEPQGSGSYNEQFFGPGTRLTVL.

The chain is built from TRBV7-2 and TRBJ2-3; TRBD2 might be the D (6 bases). CDR1 SGHTA and CDR2 FQGNSA come from the germline V gene. The CDR3 has 13 amino acids. V was clipped by 7 bases and J by 1 base, with 9 bases between them. The CDR3: CASIPGGTDTQYF. DNA for the CDR3: TGTGCCAGCATCCCGGGGGGCACAGATACGCAGTATTTT.

The chain has TRBV5-6 and TRBJ2-7; 8 bases fit TRBD1. With 4 bases clipped from V and 12 bases from J, the junction kept 9 bases outside the gene matches. The CDR3 consists of 12 residues. The V gene's germline CDR1 is SGHDT and CDR2 YYEEEE. The CDR3 bases are TGTGCCAGCAGCCAGCCCCCGGGACAGGTGTACTTC. It yields the protein CASSQPPGQVYF.

The chain joins TRBV11-2 to TRBJ1-2; D is possibly TRBD1 (5 bases). Germline V CDR1 and CDR2: SGHAT, FQNNGV. There are 16 residues in the CDR3. Trimming removed 5 bases from V and 2 bases from J, with 18 bases in between. CDR3 amino acids: CASSKGEGRPNYGYTF. The CDR3 DNA sequence: TGTGCCAGCAGCAAAGGGGAGGGACGGCCCAACTATGGCTACACCTTC. Combining the CDR3 with reference TRBV11-2 and TRBJ1-2 gives the whole variable domain EAGVAQSPRYKIIEKRQSVAFWCNPISGHATLYWYQQILGQGPKLLIQFQNNGVVDDSQLPKDRFSAERLKGVDSTLKIQPAKLEDSAVYLCASSKGEGRPNYGYTFGSGTRLTVV.

The chain combines TRBV10-1 with TRBJ1-4; D gene ambiguous. The CDR3 sequence is 14 residues long. V lost 2 bases and J 5 bases, leaving 9 bases between the germline ends. CDR1 is WNHNN, CDR2 SYGVQD, per germline (reference sequence). Here the CDR3 DNA reads TGCGCCAGCAGTGAGGGAGGACCGAATGAAAAACTGTTTTTT. Translation gives CASSEGGPNEKLFF.

In its sample, this clone was seen a few times. This sequence joins TRBV5-4 and TRBJ1-4, with TRBD1 as a possible D gene (6 bases). The germline V gene encodes CDR1 SGHNT and CDR2 YYREEE (reference sequence). The CDR3 sequence is 12 residues long. V dropped 4 bases and J dropped 7 bases, with 8 bases sitting between them. This chain's CDR3 is CASSTDSEKLFF. The CDR3 nucleotides are TGTGCCAGCAGCACGGACAGTGAAAAACTGTTTTTT.

This clone appeared a single time. This chain connects TRBV7-3 to TRBJ1-1, with D maybe TRBD1 (5 bases). Trimming shortened V by 6 bases and J by 5 bases, and 10 bases separated the two germline ends. The CDR3 contains 12 residues. Germline V gives CDR1 SGHTA, CDR2 FQGTGA. The CDR3 reads CASRGRGTEAFF. The CDR3 bases are TGTGCCAGCAGGGGCCGGGGGACTGAAGCTTTCTTT.

The chain is built from TRBV21-1 and TRBJ2-3; the table's TRBD1 call for D was not verified on the DNA. TRBV21-1 is marked as a pseudogene. This CDR3 spans 18 amino acids. The CDR3 sequence: CASSQRRGQGSSTDTQYF. CDR3 sequence (DNA): TGTGCCAGCAGTCAAAGGCGGGGACAGGGGTCTAGCACAGATACGCAGTATTTT.

The J gene is TRBJ2-5, the V gene TRBV11-2; perhaps TRBD1 as D (5 bases). The germline CDR1 and CDR2 sequences are SGHAT and FQNNGV. The CDR3 length is 14 residues. V was cut by 5 bases and J by 5 bases, with 15 bases left in between. The CDR3 DNA sequence: TGTGCCAGCAGCCTTCTTCTGGGGCCCGAGACCCAGTACTTC. This encodes CASSLLLGPETQYF. Complete variable domain (other parts from reference TRBV11-2 and TRBJ2-5): EAGVAQSPRYKIIEKRQSVAFWCNPISGHATLYWYQQILGQGPKLLIQFQNNGVVDDSQLPKDRFSAERLKGVDSTLKIQPAKLEDSAVYLCASSLLLGPETQYFGPGTRLLVL.